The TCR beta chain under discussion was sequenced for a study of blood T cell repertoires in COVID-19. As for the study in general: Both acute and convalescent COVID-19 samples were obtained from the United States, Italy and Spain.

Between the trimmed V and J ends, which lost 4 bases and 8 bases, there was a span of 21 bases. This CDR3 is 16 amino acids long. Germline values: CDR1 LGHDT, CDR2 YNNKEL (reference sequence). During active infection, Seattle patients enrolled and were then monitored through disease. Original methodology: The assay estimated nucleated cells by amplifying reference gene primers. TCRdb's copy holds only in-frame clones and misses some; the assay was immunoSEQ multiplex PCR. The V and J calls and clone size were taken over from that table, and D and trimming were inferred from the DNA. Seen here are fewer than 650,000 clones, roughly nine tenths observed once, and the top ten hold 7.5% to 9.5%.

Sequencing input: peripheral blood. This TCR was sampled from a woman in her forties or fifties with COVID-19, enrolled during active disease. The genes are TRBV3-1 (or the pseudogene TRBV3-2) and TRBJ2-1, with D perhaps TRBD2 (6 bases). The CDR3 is CASSLAGTYQNDEQFF. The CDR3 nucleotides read TGTGCCAGCAGCCTTGCCGGGACTTATCAAAACGATGAGCAGTTCTTC.